The 8 T cell receptor beta chains in this list originate from one sample, sequenced in a study of shared clonotypes between healthy human individuals. Here immunoSEQ multiplex PCR was the method, and the copy in TCRdb shows in-frame clones only, minus some. The sample yields 2 million or so clones, over 85% seen once. The specimen was naive CD4+ T cells sorted from blood. Regarding subset: CD45RA+ positively selected. Receptor source: a man between 18 and 29 years old in good health.

The genes are TRBV11-3 and TRBJ2-1; no clear D. Trimming took off 5 bases at V and 8 bases at J, with 13 bases between the two ends. Germline V gene data show CDR1 as SGHNT and CDR2 as YENEEA. This CDR3 comprises 13 residues. The CDR3 sequence: CASSPPSRDEQFF. The DNA for the CDR3 is TGTGCCAGCAGCCCCCCCAGTAGAGATGAGCAGTTCTTC. Combining the CDR3 with reference TRBV11-3 and TRBJ2-1 gives the whole variable domain EAGVVQSPRYKIIEKKQPVAFWCNPISGHNTLYWYLQNLGQGPELLIRYENEEAVDDSQLPKDRFSAERLKGVDSTLKIQPAELGDSAVYLCASSPPSRDEQFFGPGTRLTVL.

Comments on this clone: The same CDR3 can be traced to other DNA sequences in this sample. The genes are TRBV9 and TRBJ1-3; D unclear. The CDR3 loop spans 14 amino acids. Looked up from germline, CDR1 is SGDLS and CDR2 is YYNGEE. Trimming stripped 0 bases from V and 1 base from J, with 5 bases between. CDR3 sequence reads: CASSVASSGNTIYF. CDR3 in DNA: TGTGCCAGCAGCGTAGCTTCGTCTGGAAACACCATATATTTT. Based on the CDR3 plus reference TRBV9 and TRBJ1-3, the full variable domain is DSGVTQTPKHLITATGQRVTLRCSPRSGDLSVYWYQQSLDQGLQFLIQYYNGEERAKGNILERFSAQQFPDLHSELNLSSLELGDSALYFCASSVASSGNTIYFGEGSWLTVV.

The V call is TRBV9, the J call TRBJ2-4, with a possible D match to TRBD2 (6 bases). Germline V gene lookup returns CDR1 SGDLS and CDR2 YYNGEE. CDR3 length: 14 residues. V gave up 0 bases and J gave up 7 bases, with 11 bases separating them. Written as DNA, the CDR3 is TGTGCCAGCAGCGTAGAGAGTGGGGGGAACATTCAGTACTTC. This codes for CASSVESGGNIQYF.

The chain has TRBV19 and TRBJ2-7, with D unresolved. V dropped 0 bases and J dropped 2 bases, with 11 bases sitting between them. The CDR3 is 15 amino acids. Germline V gene data show CDR1 as LNHDA and CDR2 as SQIVND (reference sequence). The CDR3 coding sequence is TGTGCCAGTAGTATAGATGGCGGACCTACCTACGAGCAGTACTTC. It specifies CASSIDGGPTYEQYF.

The rearrangement links TRBV25-1 to TRBJ1-4; unclear D gene. Germline CDR1 is MGHDK and CDR2 is SYGVNS. V gave up 2 bases and J gave up 0 bases, with 7 bases separating them. CDR3 length equals 15 residues. This CDR3 is CASSEIGSTNEKLFF. CDR3 sequence (DNA): TGTGCCAGCAGTGAAATTGGGTCAACTAATGAAAAACTGTTTTTT.

The V call is TRBV7-9, the J call TRBJ2-7; D perhaps matches TRBD2 (6 bases). Germline lookup yields CDR1 SEHNR and CDR2 FQNEAQ (reference sequence). Trimming cost V 3 bases and J 3 bases, with 12 bases left between them. The length of the CDR3 is 14 residues. Here the CDR3 reads CASSFLPGDYEQYF. The CDR3 coding sequence is TGTGCCAGCAGCTTCCTCCCGGGGGACTACGAGCAGTACTTC.

The V gene is TRBV5-1, the J gene TRBJ2-1; tentative D call: TRBD1 (5 bases). This CDR3 has 14 residues. Trimming stripped 5 bases from V and 4 bases from J, with 13 bases between. Germline CDR1 reads SGHRS; CDR2 reads YFSETQ. CDR3 protein: CASRMDKLYNEQFF. Written as DNA, the CDR3 is TGCGCCAGCAGGATGGACAAGCTGTACAATGAGCAGTTCTTC. The whole variable domain, remainder taken from reference TRBV5-1 and TRBJ2-1, is KAGVTQTPRYLIKTRGQQVTLSCSPISGHRSVSWYQQTPGQGLQFLFEYFSETQRNKGNFPGRFSGRQFSNSRSEMNVSTLELGDSALYLCASRMDKLYNEQFFGPGTRLTVL.

This clone turned up a few times. The same CDR3 is also encoded by other DNA sequences in this sample. The J gene is TRBJ1-1, the V gene TRBV11-2; tentatively, D is TRBD1 (6 bases). CDR3 length: 13 residues. Trimming left V 3 bases short and J 1 base short, with 6 bases between. CDR1 and CDR2 from the germline V gene are SGHAT and FQNNGV. The CDR3 sequence is CASSLGQNTEAFF. CDR3 nucleotide sequence: TGTGCCAGCAGCTTGGGACAGAACACTGAAGCTTTCTTT.